This T cell receptor (beta chain) was recovered during a study of graft-versus-host responses after intestinal transplantation (dated by TCRdb to 2020 to 2022). With regard to the full study: The transplants that recipients received were multivisceral, liver-intestinal, or isolated intestinal. Bulk TCR-beta CDR3 sequencing was used to track graft-versus-host and host-versus-graft alloreactive T cell clones in the graft, circulation and bone marrow after intestinal transplantation. To identify alloreactive clones, pre-transplant mixed lymphocyte reaction products were sequenced and then compared with unstimulated pre-transplant donor and recipient T cells. Every recipient was given anti-thymocyte globulin induction, then maintenance tacrolimus and steroids for roughly 3 years. The cohort enrolled roughly 25 intestinal transplant recipients including one retransplant, and a few patients lacking pretransplant specimens were excluded. Rather than going through the commercial service, samples from three later patients were sequenced in-house on an Illumina MiSeq and processed with MiXCR. A peak of at least 4% donor T cells among recipient peripheral blood mononuclear cells was the definition used for donor T cell macrochimerism. Results the study describes overall, beyond this receptor: GvH clones were detected in recipient bone marrow, and some appeared earlier in ileal mucosa or blood, consistent with an intestinal mucosal origin. Early after transplant, peak levels of circulating GvH clones were associated with declines in HvG clones. In the allografts of patients with donor T cell macrochimerism, GvH to HvG T cell clonal ratios were high. The relatively low number and heterogeneity of intestinal transplant patients limited the conclusions.

With respect to this clone: Its antigen is unknown. Base qualities are missing; no much larger clone stands one base away.

Trimming removed 5 bases from V and 5 bases from J, leaving 12 bases between the germline ends. Spanning cysteine to phenylalanine, the CDR3 consists of 13 amino acids. The DNA shown is the 39-base CDR3, in frame from base 1. From a lookup of the germline V gene, CDR1 and CDR2 are SGHDN and FVKESK. In light of the paper, this sample's time point label describes: cells obtained before transplantation from donor or recipient. CD3+CD4+ and CD3+CD8+ populations were FACS-sorted from unstimulated pre-transplant donor and recipient cells taken from spleen or lymph nodes. The library was obtained by the immunoSEQ multiplex PCR assay. For most patients, genomic DNA was isolated with the Qiagen DNeasy Blood and Tissue Kit and sent frozen to Adaptive Biotechnologies for TCR sequencing. High-throughput TCR-beta CDR3 sequencing of genomic DNA from most patients was performed by Adaptive Biotechnologies. As for the original processing: Adaptive's ImmunoSEQ software supplied the TCR sequencing data for 15 to 20 patients, while MiXCR and VDJtools were used to process a few other patients. To correct CD4 versus CD8 sorting errors, sequences present in both subsets at a frequency ratio below 5:1 were removed. CDR3 nucleotide sequences shared between donor and recipient were removed because the origin of such sequences could not be assigned. At least 2-fold expansion over unstimulated cells and a minimum CFSE-low frequency of 0.002% (template counts) or 0.001% (read counts) were required for clones to be classified as alloreactive. Clones were considered mappable if detected in sequenced pre-transplant spleen, lymph node, or MLR CFSE-low populations of the donor or recipient. The cumulative frequency of alloreactive clones was calculated as a percentage of all sequences, weighted by copy number. TCRdb retrieved this table from immuneACCESS and kept in-frame rearrangements only. Not all clones are present; in checked studies, unresolved V genes account for under half, and no reason is known for the remainder. Clone size and the V and J calls come from that table; the DNA yielded D and trimming. The sample table holds approximately 100,000 clones, of which more than 85% were seen once. The biggest ten clones account for roughly 1% of the sample.

The TCR comes from a human donor who received an intestinal transplant. Sequencing was performed on unstimulated CD4+ T cells sorted from spleen or lymph node cells, taken before intestinal transplant. The chain links TRBV14 with TRBJ1-1; the D gene assignment is ambiguous. The nucleotide sequence reads TGTGCCAGCAGCTCCCAACGAGGGACTGAAGCTTTCTTT. This gives the protein CASSSQRGTEAFF.